These 7 T cell receptor beta chains share one sample of origin, sequenced in a study of T-cell memory formation after mild COVID-19. TCRdb independently ran MiXCR on the 5' RACE reads; one entry per CDR3 protein. The sample lists approximately 440,000 distinct CDR3 sequences; 20% were seen once. Sequencing used PBMCs or a T cell subset sorted from them (not recorded which). Source of these receptors: an adult woman who had mild COVID-19 (a few samples of this study predate the infection). Cell type and time point are not known.

This clonotype was picked up a small number of times. The V gene is TRBV24-1, the J gene TRBJ2-3, with 8 positions matching TRBD2. The length of the CDR3 is 17 residues. Trimming at V came to 0 bases and at J to 6 bases, leaving 10 bases not matched to a gene. In germline, CDR1 is KGHDR, CDR2 SFDVKD. CDR3 sequence: CATSDLRGGQGRDTQYF. The CDR3 bases are TGTGCCACCAGTGATTTGCGCGGGGGGCAGGGCCGGGATACGCAGTATTTT.

The table lists this clonotype with many counts. The chain combines TRBV7-6 with TRBJ1-4; D remains ambiguous. Per germline, CDR1 SGHVS and CDR2 FNYEAQ. V shed 6 bases and J shed 4 bases, with 18 bases lying between them. This CDR3 spans 16 amino acids. CDR3 loop: CASSLRFAGNNEKLFF. The CDR3 region has the DNA TGTGCCAGCAGTCTCCGCTTCGCAGGAAATAATGAAAAACTGTTTTTT.

Turning to this clonotype: An end of the junction differs from the germline gene, which may be a read error. This sequence joins TRBV7-7 and TRBJ2-2, with D perhaps given as TRBD1 or TRBD2 (5 bases each). CDR1 and CDR2 (germline): SSHAT, FNYEAQ (reference sequence). The CDR3 spans 17 residues. The DNA of the CDR3 is TGTGCTAGCAGCTCCAAAGAGGGACCGACGAACACCGGGGAGCTGTTTTTT. It yields the protein CASSSKEGPTNTGELFF.

This clonotype was detected only a few times. The CDR3 loop reads CASSQGLVGELFF. CDR3 bases: TGTGCCAGCAGCCAAGGTCTAGTCGGGGAGCTGTTTTTT. The gene calls are TRBV14 and TRBJ2-2; D gene ambiguous. CDR1 is SGHDN, CDR2 FVKESK, per germline. V lost 1 base, J lost 7 bases, and 7 bases lay in between. This CDR3 has 13 residues.

CDR3 sequence (DNA): TGTGCCAGCAGCGTAAACTCGGTGGGAACCGGGGAGCTGTTTTTT. This encodes CASSVNSVGTGELFF. This chain connects TRBV9 to TRBJ2-2, with D unresolved. CDR3 size: 15 residues. V lost 1 base and J 5 bases, leaving 12 bases between the germline ends. CDR1 and CDR2 from the germline V gene are SGDLS and YYNGEE.

This sequence joins TRBV7-9 and TRBJ1-2; D not resolved. The CDR3 extends over 14 amino acids. V was cut by 5 bases and J by 3 bases, with 13 bases left in between. Germline CDR1 reads SEHNR; CDR2 reads FQNEAQ (reference sequence). The CDR3 DNA reads as TGTGCCAGCAGCAACAAACGGGGTGACTATGGCTACACCTTC. Translation gives CASSNKRGDYGYTF. The entire variable domain, with the rest obtained from reference TRBV7-9 and TRBJ1-2, is as follows: DTGVSQNPRHKITKRGQNVTFRCDPISEHNRLYWYRQTLGQGPEFLTYFQNEAQLEKSRLLSDRFSAERPKGSFSTLEIQRTEQGDSAMYLCASSNKRGDYGYTFGSGTRLTVV.

V gene TRBV4-2 combines with J gene TRBJ1-4; perhaps TRBD1 as D (5 bases). The CDR3 sequence is 16 residues long. CDR1 is LGHNA, CDR2 YNFKEQ, per germline. Trimming stripped 0 bases from V and 4 bases from J, with 12 bases between. The CDR3 DNA is TGTGCCAGCAGCCAAGAGGGGGGAAACGGTAATGAAAAACTGTTTTTT. It translates to CASSQEGGNGNEKLFF.